This passage covers 24 T cell receptor beta chains from one sample sequenced in a study of cytomegalovirus exposure and HLA in healthy donors. The table came from immunoSEQ multiplex PCR; TCRdb's copy has only in-frame clones and leaves some out. The data show some 120,000 clones, about 90% seen once. Sequencing was carried out using PBMCs. The receptors stem from a man aged 25-45 years in good health and CMV-seronegative.

V and J are TRBV7-9 and TRBJ2-7; 9 positions match TRBD2. The CDR3 is 14 amino acids. V shed 2 bases and J 5 bases; nucleotides not matched to a gene: 4. Per germline, CDR1 SEHNR and CDR2 FQNEAQ (reference sequence). The CDR3 DNA follows: TGTGCCAGCAGCTTATGGCGGGAGGGCCACGAGCAGTACTTC. It yields the protein CASSLWREGHEQYF.

This chain links TRBV9 with TRBJ1-3, with no clear D. Germline V gene sequence: CDR1 SGDLS, CDR2 YYNGEE. V was trimmed by 4 bases and J by 4 bases, leaving 18 bases between them. The CDR3 contains 16 residues. As DNA, the CDR3 is TGTGCCAGCAGCTCCAGAGGACTCCCGCAAGGAAACACCATATATTTT. Protein product: CASSSRGLPQGNTIYF. The variable domain in full, completed from reference TRBV9 and TRBJ1-3, reads DSGVTQTPKHLITATGQRVTLRCSPRSGDLSVYWYQQSLDQGLQFLIQYYNGEERAKGNILERFSAQQFPDLHSELNLSSLELGDSALYFCASSSRGLPQGNTIYFGEGSWLTVV.

The chain joins TRBV4-1 to TRBJ2-1, with 10 nucleotides matching TRBD2. Germline assignment: CDR1 MGHRA and CDR2 YSYEKL. The CDR3 runs to 17 residues. V gave up 4 bases and J gave up 8 bases; unmatched junction bases: 14. Here the CDR3 DNA reads TGCGCCAGCAGCCCTCAGACTAGCGGGCACCATGGGGATGAGCAGTTCTTC. Its protein is CASSPQTSGHHGDEQFF.

The V and J genes are TRBV18 and TRBJ2-7; TRBD2 aligns across 7 bases. Trimming at V came to 3 bases and at J to 2 bases, leaving 10 bases not matched to a gene. In germline, CDR1 is KGHSH, CDR2 LQKENI. The CDR3 totals 16 residues. In DNA, the CDR3 is TGTGCCAGCTCACCTAGCGGACCTAGCGGTACCTACGAGCAGTACTTC. Protein: CASSPSGPSGTYEQYF. The full variable domain, with the rest looked up from reference TRBV18 and TRBJ2-7, is NAGVMQNPRHLVRRRGQEARLRCSPMKGHSHVYWYRQLPEEGLKFMVYLQKENIIDESGMPKERFSAEFPKEGPSILRIQQVVRGDSAAYFCASSPSGPSGTYEQYFGPGTRLTVT.

V and J are TRBV5-1 and TRBJ2-7, with 11 bases fitting TRBD2. The CDR3 extends over 16 amino acids. The V gene's germline CDR1 is SGHRS and CDR2 YFSETQ. After removal of 4 bases from V and 0 bases from J, the junction contained 6 bases not matched to a gene. The DNA for the CDR3 is TGCGCCAGCAGCATTACTACTAGCGGGGGCTCCTACGAGCAGTACTTC. Protein: CASSITTSGGSYEQYF.

This clone has more than one count but fewer than ten. This chain uses TRBV27 with TRBJ1-2, with 7 nucleotides matching TRBD1. The CDR3 has 15 amino acids. Germline-derived CDR1 and CDR2 are MNHEY and SMNVEV (reference sequence). Trimming cost V 7 bases and J 3 bases; bases outside gene matches: 11. CDR3 sequence reads: CASKQSTGLDYGYTF. CDR3 in DNA: TGTGCCAGCAAACAATCGACAGGGCTCGACTATGGCTACACCTTC.

This chain joins TRBV6-1 and TRBJ1-4, with 8 bases identical to TRBD1. The germline V gene has CDR1 MNHNS and CDR2 SASEGT. The junction had 5 bases not matched to a gene; V was cut back by 8 bases and J by 0 bases. There are 15 residues in the CDR3. CDR3 DNA: TGTGCCAGCGGACAGGGAGGGGCAACTAATGAAAAACTGTTTTTT. Its protein is CASGQGGATNEKLFF.

The chain is built from TRBV5-6 and TRBJ2-7, with 8 bases lining up with TRBD1. The CDR3 runs 12 residues. V lost 5 bases to trimming and J lost 6 bases; unmatched junction nucleotides: 4. Germline values: CDR1 SGHDT, CDR2 YYEEEE. CDR3 nucleotide sequence: TGTGCCAGCAGTGGGACAGGAGTCGAGCAGTACTTC. Translating it yields CASSGTGVEQYF. The full variable domain, its missing parts supplied by reference TRBV5-6 and TRBJ2-7, is DAGVTQSPTHLIKTRGQQVTLRCSPKSGHDTVSWYQQALGQGPQFIFQYYEEEERQRGNFPDRFSGHQFPNYSSELNVNALLLGDSALYLCASSGTGVEQYFGPGTRLTVT.

The chain recombines TRBV7-2 with TRBJ1-5, with 11 bases that match TRBD1. The CDR3 totals 16 residues. Germline V CDR1 and CDR2: SGHTA, FQGNSA. V shed 4 bases, J shed 3 bases, and the junction held 5 bases outside the gene matches. The DNA for the CDR3 is TGTGCCAGCAGCTCTTGGGACAGGGGGGACAATCAGCCCCAGCATTTT. It translates to CASSSWDRGDNQPQHF. The full variable domain, in which reference TRBV7-2 and TRBJ1-5 provide the parts outside the CDR3, is GAGVSQSPSNKVTEKGKDVELRCDPISGHTALYWYRQSLGQGLEFLIYFQGNSAPDKSGLPSDRFSAERTGGSVSTLTIQRTQQEDSAVYLCASSSWDRGDNQPQHFGDGTRLSIL.

This rearrangement joins TRBV9 to TRBJ2-7; D gene uncertain. The CDR3 extends over 12 amino acids. The ends were cut back, 0 bases at V and 2 bases at J, with 3 bases in the middle. Germline V gives CDR1 SGDLS, CDR2 YYNGEE. The CDR3 DNA reads TGTGCCAGCAGCGTAGTAGCCTACGAGCAGTACTTC. Its protein product is CASSVVAYEQYF.

This rearrangement joins TRBV15 to TRBJ2-5; D may be TRBD1 (5 bases). V lost 0 bases and J 1 base, leaving 12 bases between the germline ends. Per the germline V gene, CDR1 is LNHNV and CDR2 is YYDKDF (reference sequence). The CDR3 is made up of 16 amino acids. Written as DNA, the CDR3 is TGTGCCACCAGCAGAGACCAGGGTAGGGGCCAAGAGACCCAGTACTTC. This translates into CATSRDQGRGQETQYF.

The chain combines TRBV5-6 with TRBJ1-1, with TRBD1 matching 7 bases. CDR1 and CDR2 (germline): SGHDT, YYEEEE. CDR3 size: 15 residues. V dropped 3 bases and J dropped 1; count of bases not matched to a gene: 6. CDR3 amino acids: CASSYIDRENTEAFF. In nucleotides, the CDR3 is TGTGCCAGCAGCTACATCGACAGGGAGAACACTGAAGCTTTCTTT. Full variable domain (missing parts from reference TRBV5-6 and TRBJ1-1): DAGVTQSPTHLIKTRGQQVTLRCSPKSGHDTVSWYQQALGQGPQFIFQYYEEEERQRGNFPDRFSGHQFPNYSSELNVNALLLGDSALYLCASSYIDRENTEAFFGQGTRLTVV.

This clone was seen a few times. The V and J genes are TRBV9 and TRBJ2-1; TRBD2 agrees at 12 bases. CDR3 length equals 13 residues. Germline trimming cut 0 bases from V and 13 bases from J; bases unmatched to any gene: 2. From germline, CDR1 is SGDLS and CDR2 YYNGEE. CDR3 loop: CASSVGLAGAQFF. CDR3 in DNA: TGTGCCAGCAGCGTAGGACTAGCGGGAGCCCAGTTCTTC. Variable domain in full (rest from reference TRBV9 and TRBJ2-1): DSGVTQTPKHLITATGQRVTLRCSPRSGDLSVYWYQQSLDQGLQFLIQYYNGEERAKGNILERFSAQQFPDLHSELNLSSLELGDSALYFCASSVGLAGAQFFGPGTRLTVL.

The chain employs TRBV28 and TRBJ2-3; no clear D gene. Trimming took 3 bases from V and 1 from J, leaving 8 bases between them. Germline CDR1 MDHEN, CDR2 SYDVKM. The CDR3 covers 14 residues. CDR3 sequence reads: CASSFLLGTDTQYF. CDR3 nucleotides: TGTGCCAGCAGTTTTCTGCTAGGCACAGATACGCAGTATTTT.

Of note for this clone: Other DNA sequences from this sample encode an identical CDR3 as well. V gene TRBV5-1 combines with J gene TRBJ1-2, with a weak D call TRBD1 (5 bases). The germline gives CDR1 SGHRS, CDR2 YFSETQ. Trimming left V 0 bases short and J 5 bases short, with 5 bases between. The CDR3 consists of 12 residues. The DNA for the CDR3 is TGCGCCAGCAGCTTGGAGGGGTATGGCTACACCTTC. Protein sequence: CASSLEGYGYTF.

V and J are TRBV6-1 and TRBJ2-6; a weak D match, TRBD1 (5 bases). This CDR3 contains 15 residues. From germline, CDR1 is MNHNS and CDR2 SASEGT. Trimming took 2 bases from V and 2 from J, leaving 7 bases between them. Written as DNA, the CDR3 is TGTGCCAGCAGTGAATCAGGGACTGGGGCCAACGTCCTGACTTTC. Encoded protein: CASSESGTGANVLTF.

This chain joins TRBV30 and TRBJ2-1, with TRBD1 identical over 7 bases. This CDR3 has 12 residues. Trimming took 1 base from V and 7 from J; bases not matched to a gene: 1. In germline, CDR1 is GTSNPN, CDR2 SVGIG (reference sequence). CDR3 loop: CAWSDRGNEQFF. For the CDR3, the DNA is TGTGCCTGGAGTGACAGGGGAAATGAGCAGTTCTTC. The full variable domain, completed using reference TRBV30 and TRBJ2-1, is SQTIHQWPATLVQPVGSPLSLECTVEGTSNPNLYWYRQAAGRGLQLLFYSVGIGQISSEVPQNLSASRPQDRQFILSSKKLLLSDSGFYLCAWSDRGNEQFFGPGTRLTVL.

This chain links TRBV19 with TRBJ1-2; TRBD1 agrees at 8 bases. J lost 3 bases, V lost 5 bases, and 11 bases had no gene match. Germline V gives CDR1 LNHDA, CDR2 SQIVND (reference sequence). The CDR3 is made up of 16 amino acids. The CDR3 DNA follows: TGTGCCAGTAGTCCCCTTGGGACAGGTTTCTACTATGGCTACACCTTC. It specifies CASSPLGTGFYYGYTF. Looking up the rest from reference TRBV19 and TRBJ1-2 gives the full variable domain: DGGITQSPKYLFRKEGQNVTLSCEQNLNHDAMYWYRQDPGQGLRLIYYSQIVNDFQKGDIAEGYSVSREKKESFPLTVTSAQKNPTAFYLCASSPLGTGFYYGYTFGSGTRLTVV.

This chain links TRBV5-1 with TRBJ2-7; a weak D match, TRBD1 (7 bases). Trimming pared 0 bases from V and 4 bases from J, leaving 17 bases between. CDR1 SGHRS and CDR2 YFSETQ come from the germline V gene. The CDR3 is 16 residues long. The CDR3 reads CASSLAEGTAHYEQYF. The CDR3 coding sequence is TGCGCCAGCAGCTTGGCGGAGGGGACAGCCCATTACGAGCAGTACTTC.

This chain uses TRBV9 with TRBJ2-5, with 9 bases matching TRBD1. Trimming cost V 4 bases and J 7 bases; bases outside gene matches: 11. The germline gives CDR1 SGDLS, CDR2 YYNGEE. The CDR3 has 15 amino acids. In DNA, the CDR3 is TGTGCCAGCAGCCCAGCCGGGACAGGGAGGGGGACCCAGTACTTC. This gives the protein CASSPAGTGRGTQYF.

The gene calls are TRBV2 and TRBJ1-1; D is possibly TRBD1 (6 bases). The CDR3 consists of 14 residues. With 7 bases removed from V and 1 base from J, the gap between germline ends came to 13 bases. The germline CDR1 and CDR2 sequences are SNHLY and FYNNEI. Here the CDR3 reads CASTEGTRNTEAFF. In nucleotides, the CDR3 is TGTGCCAGCACCGAAGGGACAAGGAACACTGAAGCTTTCTTT.

V is TRBV5-1 and J is TRBJ1-1, with a tentative D call TRBD1 (5 bases). This CDR3 region has 14 residues. V lost 4 bases to trimming and J lost 1 base, with 11 bases between them. Germline assignment: CDR1 SGHRS and CDR2 YFSETQ. The CDR3 nucleotides are TGCGCCAGCAGCCTGTATGACAGGAACACTGAAGCTTTCTTT. Translated: CASSLYDRNTEAFF.

The J gene is TRBJ1-1, the V gene TRBV6-1; maybe TRBD1 (6 bases). The CDR3 has 12 residues. Trimming removed 1 base at V and 8 bases at J, with 8 bases between. CDR1 and CDR2 (germline): MNHNS, SASEGT. CDR3 nucleotide sequence: TGTGCCAGCAGTGAAGTAGGGACAGAAGCTTTCTTT. Its translation: CASSEVGTEAFF.

J is TRBJ2-7 and V is TRBV7-2; TRBD2 might be the D (5 bases). Germline V gene sequence: CDR1 SGHTA, CDR2 FQGNSA. V was cut by 5 bases and J by 6 bases, with 20 bases left in between. The CDR3 is 15 residues long. The CDR3 sequence: CASSPWTQAVGEQYF. The CDR3 region has the DNA TGTGCCAGCAGCCCCTGGACTCAAGCAGTTGGCGAGCAGTACTTC.